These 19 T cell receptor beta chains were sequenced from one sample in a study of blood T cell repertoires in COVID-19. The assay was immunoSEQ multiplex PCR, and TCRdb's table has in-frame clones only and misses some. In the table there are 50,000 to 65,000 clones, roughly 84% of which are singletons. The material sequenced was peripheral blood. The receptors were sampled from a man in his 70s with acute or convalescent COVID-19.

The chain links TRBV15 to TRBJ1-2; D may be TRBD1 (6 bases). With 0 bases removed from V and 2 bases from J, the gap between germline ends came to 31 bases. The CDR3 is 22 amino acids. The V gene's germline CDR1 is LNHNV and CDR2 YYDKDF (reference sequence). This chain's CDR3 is CATSRDRTSGGGGMGPNYGYTF. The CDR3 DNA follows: TGTGCCACCAGCAGAGATCGAACCTCGGGGGGCGGCGGGATGGGCCCCAACTATGGCTACACCTTC. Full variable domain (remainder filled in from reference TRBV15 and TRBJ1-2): DAMVIQNPRYQVTQFGKPVTLSCSQTLNHNVMYWYQQKSSQAPKLLFHYYDKDFNNEADTPDNFQSRRPNTSFCFLDIRSPGLGDTAMYLCATSRDRTSGGGGMGPNYGYTFGSGTRLTVV.

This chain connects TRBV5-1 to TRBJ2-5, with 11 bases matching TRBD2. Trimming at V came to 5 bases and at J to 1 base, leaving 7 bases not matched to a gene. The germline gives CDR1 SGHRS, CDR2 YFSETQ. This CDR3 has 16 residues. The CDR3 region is CASRVLAGASQETQYF. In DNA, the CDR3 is TGCGCCAGCAGGGTACTAGCGGGGGCCTCCCAAGAGACCCAGTACTTC.

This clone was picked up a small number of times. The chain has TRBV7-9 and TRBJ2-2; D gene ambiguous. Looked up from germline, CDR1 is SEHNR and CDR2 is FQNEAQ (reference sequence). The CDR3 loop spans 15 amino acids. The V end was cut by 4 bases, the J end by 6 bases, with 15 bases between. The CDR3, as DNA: TGTGCCAGCAGCTCAGACACGGCCGTCGCCGGGGAGCTGTTTTTT. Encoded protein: CASSSDTAVAGELFF.

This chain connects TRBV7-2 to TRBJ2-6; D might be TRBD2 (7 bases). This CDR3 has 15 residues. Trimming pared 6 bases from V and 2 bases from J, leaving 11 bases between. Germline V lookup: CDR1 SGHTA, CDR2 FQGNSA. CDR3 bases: TGTGCCAGCAGTTCGGGGGGCGCTGGGGCCAACGTCCTGACTTTC. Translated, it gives CASSSGGAGANVLTF.

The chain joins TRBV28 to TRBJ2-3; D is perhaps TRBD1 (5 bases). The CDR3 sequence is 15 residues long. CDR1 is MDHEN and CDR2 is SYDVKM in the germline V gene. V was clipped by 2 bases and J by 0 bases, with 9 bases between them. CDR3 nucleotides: TGTGCCAGCAGTTTACCTCGACAGAGCACAGATACGCAGTATTTT. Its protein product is CASSLPRQSTDTQYF.

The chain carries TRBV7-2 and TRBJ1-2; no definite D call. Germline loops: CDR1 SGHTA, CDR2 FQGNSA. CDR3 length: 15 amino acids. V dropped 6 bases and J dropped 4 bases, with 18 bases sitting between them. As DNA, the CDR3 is TGTGCCAGCAGACCCTCCGGGTTACCTTCCTATGGCTACACCTTC. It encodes CASRPSGLPSYGYTF.

The CDR3 DNA is TGCGCCAGCAGCCAAATAAAATCCGGAGACTTACAGTACTTC. The encoded protein is CASSQIKSGDLQYF. This chain joins TRBV4-1 and TRBJ2-7; D is unresolved. Germline loops: CDR1 MGHRA, CDR2 YSYEKL. This CDR3 spans 14 amino acids. V shed 2 bases and J shed 10 bases, with 18 bases lying between them.

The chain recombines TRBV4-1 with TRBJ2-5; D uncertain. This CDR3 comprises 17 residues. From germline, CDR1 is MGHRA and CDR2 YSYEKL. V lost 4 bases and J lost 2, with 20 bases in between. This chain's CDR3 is CASSPLLIGANQETQYF. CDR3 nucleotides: TGCGCCAGCAGCCCTCTCCTTATTGGAGCGAATCAAGAGACCCAGTACTTC.

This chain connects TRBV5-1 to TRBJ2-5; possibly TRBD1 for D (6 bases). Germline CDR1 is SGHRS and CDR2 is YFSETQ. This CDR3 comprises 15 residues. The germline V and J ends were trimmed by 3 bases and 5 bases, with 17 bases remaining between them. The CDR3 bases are TGCGCCAGCAGCTCCCCGACAGGCCCTGGGGAGACCCAGTACTTC. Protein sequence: CASSSPTGPGETQYF.

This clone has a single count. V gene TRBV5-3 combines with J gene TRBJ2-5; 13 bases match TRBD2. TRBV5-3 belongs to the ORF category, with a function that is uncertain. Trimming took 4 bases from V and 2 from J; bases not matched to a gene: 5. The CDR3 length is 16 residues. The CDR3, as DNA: TGTGCCAGAAGCAGACTAGCGGGGGGTCCTCAAGAGACCCAGTACTTC. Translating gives CARSRLAGGPQETQYF.

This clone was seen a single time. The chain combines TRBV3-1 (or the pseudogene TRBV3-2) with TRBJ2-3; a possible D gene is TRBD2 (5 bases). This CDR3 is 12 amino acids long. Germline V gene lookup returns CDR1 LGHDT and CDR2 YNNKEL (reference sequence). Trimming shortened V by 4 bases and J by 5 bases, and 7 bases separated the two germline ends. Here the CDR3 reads CASSRGLDTQYF. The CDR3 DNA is TGTGCCAGCAGCCGAGGGTTAGATACGCAGTATTTT.

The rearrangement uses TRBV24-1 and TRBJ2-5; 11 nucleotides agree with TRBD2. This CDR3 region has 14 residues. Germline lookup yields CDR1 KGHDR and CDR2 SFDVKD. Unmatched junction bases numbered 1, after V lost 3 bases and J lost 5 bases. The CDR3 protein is CATSDASGGETQYF. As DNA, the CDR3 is TGTGCCACCAGTGATGCTAGCGGGGGGGAGACCCAGTACTTC.

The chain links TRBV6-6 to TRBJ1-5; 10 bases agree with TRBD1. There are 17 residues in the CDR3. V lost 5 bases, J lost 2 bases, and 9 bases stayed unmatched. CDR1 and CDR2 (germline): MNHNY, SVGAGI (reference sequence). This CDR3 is CASSPLTGTGGNQPQHF. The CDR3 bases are TGTGCCAGCAGTCCCTTAACCGGGACAGGGGGCAATCAGCCCCAGCATTTT.

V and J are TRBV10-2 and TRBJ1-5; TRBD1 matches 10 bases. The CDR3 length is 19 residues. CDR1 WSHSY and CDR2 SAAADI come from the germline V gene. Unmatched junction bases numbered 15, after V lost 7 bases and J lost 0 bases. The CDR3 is CASTTGTGDGGHSNQPQHF. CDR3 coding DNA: TGCGCCAGCACCACCGGGACAGGGGACGGCGGGCATAGCAATCAGCCCCAGCATTTT.

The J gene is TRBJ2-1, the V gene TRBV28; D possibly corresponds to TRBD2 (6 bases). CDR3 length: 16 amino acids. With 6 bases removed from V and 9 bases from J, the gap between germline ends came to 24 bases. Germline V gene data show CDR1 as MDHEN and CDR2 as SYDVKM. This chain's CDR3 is CASSRSLTSPLPEQFF. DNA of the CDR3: TGTGCCAGCAGCCGTAGTCTCACTAGCCCACTTCCTGAGCAGTTCTTC.

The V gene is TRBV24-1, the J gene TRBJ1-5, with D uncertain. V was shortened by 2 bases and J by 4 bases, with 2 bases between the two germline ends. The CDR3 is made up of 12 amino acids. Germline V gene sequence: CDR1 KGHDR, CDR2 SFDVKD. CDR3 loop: CATSDSNQPQHF. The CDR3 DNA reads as TGTGCCACCAGTGATTCTAATCAGCCCCAGCATTTT.

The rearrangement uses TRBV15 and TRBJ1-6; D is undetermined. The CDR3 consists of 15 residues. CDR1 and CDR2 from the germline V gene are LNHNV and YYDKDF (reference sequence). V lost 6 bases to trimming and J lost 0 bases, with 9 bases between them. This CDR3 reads CATRGSSSYNSPLHF. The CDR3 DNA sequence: TGTGCCACCAGGGGCAGCAGCTCCTATAATTCACCCCTCCACTTT. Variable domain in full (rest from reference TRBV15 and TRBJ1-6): DAMVIQNPRYQVTQFGKPVTLSCSQTLNHNVMYWYQQKSSQAPKLLFHYYDKDFNNEADTPDNFQSRRPNTSFCFLDIRSPGLGDTAMYLCATRGSSSYNSPLHFGNGTRLTVT.

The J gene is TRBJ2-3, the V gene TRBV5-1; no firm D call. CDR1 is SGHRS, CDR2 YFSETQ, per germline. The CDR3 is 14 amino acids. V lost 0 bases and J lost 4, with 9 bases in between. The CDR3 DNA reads TGCGCCAGCAGCTTGGATGTAGCCCCAGATACGCAGTATTTT. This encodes CASSLDVAPDTQYF.

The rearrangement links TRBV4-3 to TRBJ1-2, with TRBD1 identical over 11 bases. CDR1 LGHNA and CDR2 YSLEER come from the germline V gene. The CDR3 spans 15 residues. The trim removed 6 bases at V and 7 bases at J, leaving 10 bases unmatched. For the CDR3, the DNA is TGCGCCAGCAGTCCCCGGACAGGGGGCTTCAGTGGCTACACCTTC. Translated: CASSPRTGGFSGYTF.